Below, one TCR beta chain is given with its context. What it binds is not known. At one end, the junction sequence differs from germline, possibly due to a read error. The post-treatment osteosarcoma tumors were primary, local recurrence or metastasis specimens from poor-prognosis patients. The sample comes from a study of the immune and genomic landscape of osteosarcoma. Turning to the study itself: Pediatric and adult high-grade osteosarcoma patients, median diagnosis age about 30. The study, taken as a whole, reports: Productive clonality stayed low overall, though C3 exceeded C1. Limited clonal expansion was suggested by productive clonality averaging about 0.087, maximum approximately 0.3.

The repertoire was sequenced with immunoSEQ multiplex PCR; TCRdb's copy has only in-frame clones and lacks some. In the table there are over 2,500 clones, roughly 80% of which are singletons. The source is a woman under 30 with osteosarcoma. Sequenced sample: metastatic tumor tissue from the lung.

Written as DNA, the CDR3 is TGTGCCAGCAGCTTAGGTACGGGACCAGCGAATATGAGGGCCTTC. It translates to CASSLGTGPANMRAF. The chain uses TRBV7-2 and TRBJ1-2; tentatively, D is TRBD1 (5 bases). Germline V gives CDR1 SGHTA, CDR2 FQGNSA. The CDR3 spans 15 residues.